Detailed here is one TCR beta chain. Its antigen is currently unknown. The data stem from a study of T cell responses to AZD1222 COVID-19 vaccine. Findings of the study overall: Increases in Spike-specific TCR breadth and depth were seen after two AZD1222 doses. Unmutated variant regions are reportedly the target of nearly half of TCRs that are spike-specific. Spike-wide coverage was observed for vaccine-associated CD4 TCRs, with dominant responses at 160-218 and 743-854.

Here immunoSEQ multiplex PCR was the method, and the copy in TCRdb shows in-frame clones only, minus some. The sample holds about 100,000 clones, more than 75% seen once. V shed 3 bases, J shed 8 bases, and the junction held 0 bases outside the gene matches. This CDR3 has 13 amino acids. The sequencing used peripheral blood, collected on day 0 of MenACWY control vaccination. This TCR derives from an adult in good health. The chain carries TRBV12-3 or TRBV12-4 and TRBJ1-6; TRBD1 matches 8 bases. CDR3 DNA: TGTGCCAGCAGTTTGGACAGGGATTCACCCCTCCACTTT. Amino acid sequence: CASSLDRDSPLHF.